These 6 T cell receptor beta chains originate from one sample sequenced in a study of blood T cell repertoires in COVID-19 (dated by TCRdb to the early 2020s). Library preparation used the immunoSEQ multiplex PCR assay. The table was pulled from immuneACCESS by TCRdb, which kept in-frame rearrangements only. Such tables lose some clones; where checked, under half of the loss comes from unresolved V genes, and the rest has no known cause. Within this sample are 100,000 or so clones, with 91% of them counted one time only. Roughly 17% of the sample goes to the ten largest clones. The material sequenced was peripheral blood. The receptors here all came from a middle-aged man with acute or convalescent COVID-19.

The chain links TRBV19 to TRBJ1-4, with D possibly matching TRBD1 (5 bases). Looked up from germline, CDR1 is LNHDA and CDR2 is SQIVND (reference sequence). The CDR3 totals 17 residues. The V end was cut by 7 bases, the J end by 5 bases, with 23 bases between. Written as DNA, the CDR3 is TGTGCCAGTATCTCCCCCGGGACGCGGGGGGTAAATGAAAAACTGTTTTTT. Residues: CASISPGTRGVNEKLFF.

This clone was seen a handful of times. This CDR3 is CASSLRDLTFGDEQFF. CDR3 DNA: TGCGCCAGCAGCTTGAGGGACTTGACGTTCGGGGATGAGCAGTTCTTC. J is TRBJ2-1 and V is TRBV5-1; TRBD2 is a possible D gene (6 bases). V was shortened by 1 base and J by 8 bases, with 19 bases between the two germline ends. The CDR3 length is 16 residues. Germline V gene lookup returns CDR1 SGHRS and CDR2 YFSETQ. Complete variable domain (other parts from reference TRBV5-1 and TRBJ2-1): KAGVTQTPRYLIKTRGQQVTLSCSPISGHRSVSWYQQTPGQGLQFLFEYFSETQRNKGNFPGRFSGRQFSNSRSEMNVSTLELGDSALYLCASSLRDLTFGDEQFFGPGTRLTVL.

The V and J genes are TRBV5-1 and TRBJ1-1; TRBD1 matches 8 bases. Germline CDR1 and CDR2: SGHRS and YFSETQ. The trim removed 4 bases at V and 1 base at J, leaving 12 bases unmatched. The CDR3 sequence is 17 residues long. CDR3 nucleotide sequence: TGCGCCAGCAGCAGACTCTACCCCGGGACAGGGAACACTGAAGCTTTCTTT. It translates to CASSRLYPGTGNTEAFF.

V gene TRBV3-1 (or the pseudogene TRBV3-2) combines with J gene TRBJ1-4; tentative D call: TRBD1 (5 bases). V lost 0 bases to trimming and J lost 7 bases, with 12 bases between them. The CDR3 contains 15 residues. Germline CDR1 is LGHDT and CDR2 is YNNKEL (reference sequence). The CDR3: CASSQEGPLVEKLFF. The CDR3 coding sequence is TGTGCCAGCAGCCAAGAGGGGCCCCTTGTTGAAAAACTGTTTTTT.

V and J are TRBV7-2 and TRBJ2-7, with TRBD2 as a possible D gene (6 bases). CDR3 length: 15 amino acids. CDR1 and CDR2 (germline): SGHTA, FQGNSA. Trimming stripped 5 bases from V and 3 bases from J, with 17 bases between. For the CDR3, the DNA is TGTGCCAGCAGCCAAAATTTTGGGCGGGGCTACGAGCAGTACTTC. Translation gives CASSQNFGRGYEQYF.

CDR3 sequence (DNA): TGTGCCAGCAGCTTGACAGGGGCCAACACCGGGGAGCTGTTTTTT. This sequence encodes CASSLTGANTGELFF. The chain is built from TRBV5-5 and TRBJ2-2; 7 nucleotides match TRBD1. CDR3 length: 15 amino acids. J gave up 2 bases and V 1 base, and 2 bases lay outside the gene matches. The germline CDR1 and CDR2 sequences are SGHKS and YYEKEE (reference sequence). The full variable domain, completed using reference TRBV5-5 and TRBJ2-2, is DAGVTQSPTHLIKTRGQQVTLRCSPISGHKSVSWYQQVLGQGPQFIFQYYEKEERGRGNFPDRFSARQFPNYSSELNVNALLLGDSALYLCASSLTGANTGELFFGEGSRLTVL.